One sample yielded the 10 T cell receptor beta chains listed below, sequenced in a study of blood T cell repertoires in COVID-19. Profiling relied on immunoSEQ multiplex PCR, and the TCRdb table lists in-frame clones only, not all of them. Seen here are some 190,000 clones, approximately 83% observed once, and the top ten hold over 2.5%. Sample: peripheral blood. The source is a man between 60 and 75 years old with acute or convalescent COVID-19.

The J gene is TRBJ2-1, the V gene TRBV9; D is possibly TRBD2 (6 bases). V lost 5 bases and J 5 bases, leaving 11 bases between the germline ends. CDR3 length: 13 residues. Germline CDR1 is SGDLS and CDR2 is YYNGEE. CDR3 in DNA: TGTGCCAGCAGAGCGGACTACCACAATGAGCAGTTCTTC. It yields the protein CASRADYHNEQFF.

V usage is TRBV4-1 and J usage is TRBJ2-7; TRBD1 matches 7 bases. The CDR3 has 17 amino acids. Germline lookup yields CDR1 MGHRA and CDR2 YSYEKL. The trim removed 0 bases at V and 3 bases at J, leaving 11 bases unmatched. CDR3 sequence reads: CASSQEETGRSLYEQYF. DNA for the CDR3: TGCGCCAGCAGCCAAGAAGAGACAGGGCGGTCCCTCTACGAGCAGTACTTC.

This clone was seen a handful of times. The V and J genes are TRBV7-8 and TRBJ2-2; TRBD2 aligns across 10 bases. J was trimmed by 2 bases and V by 1 base; bases with no gene match: 7. Germline V lookup: CDR1 SGHVS, CDR2 FQNEAQ. The CDR3 is made up of 18 amino acids. The CDR3 nucleotides read TGTGCCAGCAGCTTAGTATGGACTAGCGGAATTAACACCGGGGAGCTGTTTTTT. Residues: CASSLVWTSGINTGELFF.

The chain employs TRBV6-4 and TRBJ2-2, with TRBD1 identical over 8 bases. The CDR3 spans 16 residues. Germline trimming cut 4 bases from V and 1 base from J; bases unmatched to any gene: 5. Germline V lookup: CDR1 MRHNA, CDR2 SNTAGT. In nucleotides, the CDR3 is TGTGCCAGCAGTGTTTTCGGGACAGGGAACACCGGGGAGCTGTTTTTT. Its protein is CASSVFGTGNTGELFF.

A word on this clone: Other DNA sequences from this sample encode an identical CDR3 as well. This chain's CDR3 is CASTTGGTDTQYF. The CDR3 bases are TGCGCCAGCACCACAGGGGGCACAGATACGCAGTATTTT. The chain employs TRBV5-1 and TRBJ2-3, with TRBD1 matching 7 bases. Germline V gene lookup returns CDR1 SGHRS and CDR2 YFSETQ. V lost 6 bases and J lost 1; bases outside the gene matches: 2. This CDR3 is built from 13 residues.

The V call is TRBV5-1, the J call TRBJ1-3; D not resolved. V was pared by 2 bases and J by 0 bases, with 18 bases between. This CDR3 is 18 amino acids long. Germline CDR1 SGHRS, CDR2 YFSETQ. Written as DNA, the CDR3 is TGCGCCAGCAGCTTTTCCTGGAGTAGAACCAACTCTGGAAACACCATATATTTT. Amino acid sequence: CASSFSWSRTNSGNTIYF.

The chain joins TRBV7-9 to TRBJ2-7; possibly TRBD2 for D (5 bases). CDR3 size: 15 residues. Germline CDR1 SEHNR, CDR2 FQNEAQ (reference sequence). Trimming left V 6 bases short and J 3 bases short, with 18 bases between. CDR3 sequence reads: CASRLTMDGGYEQYF. CDR3 coding DNA: TGTGCCAGCAGACTAACTATGGACGGAGGCTACGAGCAGTACTTC.

The chain links TRBV7-3 to TRBJ1-1; tentatively, D is TRBD1 (5 bases). The germline V gene encodes CDR1 SGHTA and CDR2 FQGTGA. Trimming removed 1 base from V and 6 bases from J, with 15 bases in between. This CDR3 is built from 15 residues. The CDR3 sequence is CASSLRPWGVSEAFF. CDR3 bases: TGTGCCAGCAGCTTAAGACCCTGGGGGGTCTCTGAAGCTTTCTTT. Full variable domain (remainder filled in from reference TRBV7-3 and TRBJ1-1): GAGVSQTPSNKVTEKGKYVELRCDPISGHTALYWYRQSLGQGPEFLIYFQGTGAADDSGLPNDRFFAVRPEGSVSTLKIQRTERGDSAVYLCASSLRPWGVSEAFFGQGTRLTVV.

The gene calls are TRBV10-3 and TRBJ2-1; D may be TRBD1 (6 bases). Between the trimmed V and J ends, which lost 4 bases and 0 bases, there was a span of 13 bases. CDR1 ENHRY and CDR2 SYGVKD come from the germline V gene. CDR3 length equals 16 residues. The CDR3 loop reads CAISATGPSSYNEQFF. CDR3 nucleotide sequence: TGTGCCATCAGTGCGACAGGCCCAAGCTCCTACAATGAGCAGTTCTTC.

The chain couples TRBV7-9 to TRBJ2-7; the D gene is possibly TRBD2 (5 bases). From germline, CDR1 is SEHNR and CDR2 FQNEAQ (reference sequence). CDR3 length: 14 residues. Trimming pared 5 bases from V and 1 base from J, leaving 12 bases between. The CDR3: CASSPPEGSYEQYF. The CDR3 DNA follows: TGTGCCAGCAGCCCCCCCGAGGGATCCTACGAGCAGTACTTC.